This T cell receptor (beta chain) is from a study of control samples from healthy donors and cancer patients. Germline CDR1 reads GTSNPN; CDR2 reads SVGIG (reference sequence). V lost 0 bases and J lost 0; bases outside the gene matches: 2. The CDR3 has 15 residues. Clones were sequenced by immunoSEQ multiplex PCR, and TCRdb holds only the in-frame ones, with some missing. The sample contains some 49,000 clones, 85% to 95% of which appear only once. The specimen sequenced was PBMCs. The chain joins TRBV30 to TRBJ2-3, with 8 nucleotides matching TRBD1. The TCR sequence derives from a man aged 25-45 years with colorectal cancer. CDR3 in amino acids: CAWSVQGASTDTQYF. The CDR3, as DNA: TGTGCCTGGAGTGTTCAGGGGGCGAGCACAGATACGCAGTATTTT.